Sequencing of this T cell receptor (beta chain) was carried out in a study of cytomegalovirus exposure and HLA in healthy donors (dated by TCRdb to about 2017). Background on the whole study: According to an earlier analysis of 550 to 750 of the donors, about 170 million T cells yielded roughly 100 million unique TCR beta sequences and roughly 280 Gb of sequence data. The study was designed to test whether signatures of past pathogen exposure could be identified by cataloging public T cell receptors. The study profiled the T cell repertoires of hundreds of subjects by immunosequencing and related them to cytomegalovirus serostatus. Genome-wide SNP genotypes for about 65% of the roughly 670 donors were used in a later genetic analysis, which treated that subset as a discovery cohort. Roughly 310 gigabases of sequencing data and 80 million or so unique TCR sequences were included in an early release covering about 600 HLA-typed donors. Donor age, sex, ethnicity and CMV serostatus were compiled together with the repertoire data. HLA typing covered class I and class II loci at four-digit resolution. Across approximately 400 genotyped donors of the cohort, an average of approximately 240,000 unique TCR beta nucleotide sequences per donor were sequenced, and 15% to 20% of those sequences were non-productive. Rather than using new phenotypic data, the later analysis identified candidate immune exposures from TCR beta sequences and from how often those sequences occurred across donors. Every discovery cohort repertoire had been produced on one sequencing platform. A few DR-DQ haplotypes were treated as single units for association and clustering because of strong linkage in the cohort. A separate validation cohort of over a hundred different subjects was used in addition to the 666-subject first cohort. An earlier analysis of some 500 of the donors used high-throughput TCR beta sequencing to judge whether each TCR beta V gene segment behaved as functional or pseudogenic. To predict cytomegalovirus infection status, the study brought together high-throughput TCR immunosequencing, statistical association of individual TCRs with disease status, and machine learning. Typing coverage differed by locus: A, B, C, DRB1 and DQB1 were typed in roughly 620-640 donors, DQA1 in 500 to 550, DPA1 in 600 to 610, and DPB1 in approximately 450. In a later analysis, previously published TCR beta repertoires from 666 donors were re-analyzed and high-resolution HLA genotyping was added so that TCR occurrence patterns could be studied. Among the roughly 390 genotyped donors, roughly 80% belonged to the genetic ancestry cluster associated with self-reported Caucasian donors.

V loses 4 bases at its end and J loses 6 bases; junction bases beyond the gene matches: 10. The CDR3 measures 15 amino acids from cysteine to phenylalanine. Only the CDR3 portion is preserved as DNA: 45 bases, with reading frame beginning at the first base. The germline V gene provides CDR1 SGHRS and CDR2 YFSETQ. Overall results and qualifications from the work: A further reported finding was that TCR beta sequences accurately predicted the HLA-A and HLA-B alleles for most subjects in the first cohort. Three of the identified cytomegalovirus-associated TCR beta chains were confirmed in vitro to be specific for cytomegalovirus antigens. The classifier was reported to diagnose cytomegalovirus status with high specificity and sensitivity in both the original cohort and the validation cohort. In a later analysis, several top co-occurrence clusters were reported to appear linked to parvovirus B19, influenza, CMV and Epstein-Barr virus. In a later analysis, HLA-associated TCR beta chains were found to be more clonally expanded and to have lower generation probabilities than equally common non-associated chains. HLA typing was unavailable for some donors at each locus, so association tests used only the typed subset. Assigning TCR associations to individual alleles was difficult when HLA alleles, especially DR and DQ, strongly co-occurred. CMV serostatus was the only immune exposure information available for the cohort. An association between a missense DCLRE1C variant and V-gene and J-gene trimming of TCR beta chains was found in a later genetic analysis and replicated in an independent cohort. The authors suggested that the approach could potentially be generalized to other disease states and immunological phenotypes. Some IMGT-functional V segments, including TRBV6-2 and TRBV6-3, could not be distinguished by the 87-base-pair reads and were therefore excluded. The study listed over 150 TCR beta chains as associated with cytomegalovirus. In a later analysis, most CMV-associated TCR beta chains were found to appear HLA-restricted, with HLA associations seemingly driven largely by CMV exposure. In a later genetic analysis, fewer N-insertions in productive TCRs were reported among donors in an Asian-associated ancestry cluster than the approximately 710-donor mean. The presence/absence analyses assumed that sequencing depth was roughly uniform across donors, and that assumption may not be true. The cohort was sequenced for TCR beta chains only, and without alpha or paired-chain data the features that could be detected were limited. In a later analysis, the rate of TCR association differed among HLA loci, with DRB1 alleles having the most associated TCRs and HLA-C alleles having the fewest. The earlier analysis of about 600 of the donors excluded approximately 15 rarely observed V segments, including chromosome 9 orphons, because counts were too low. A later analysis associated about 17,000 TCR beta sequences with specific HLA alleles at a false discovery rate of 0.05. The sequencing pipeline was judged likely to have produced a cluster of highly shared sequence variants as a technical artifact. While some public TCRs were present in many individuals, most TCR sequences turned up only very rarely across donors. Linkage disequilibrium might explain the correlated functional status among segregating V segments, but an unknown experimental factor could not be excluded. In an earlier analysis of about 550 of the donors, most TCR beta V segments were observed in productive rearrangements about 90% or about 30% of the time, broadly matching IMGT annotations.

The library came from the immunoSEQ multiplex PCR assay. A mixture of 60 forward primers for TCR Vbeta segments and 13 reverse primers for TCR Jbeta segments was used in the multiplex PCR. Amplification of the CDR3 region of rearranged TCR beta genes was performed with a multiplex PCR assay on genomic DNA. Amplified TCR beta libraries were sequenced as 87-base-pair reads on the Illumina HiSeq System. Turning to the authors' computational methods: A later analysis tallied tens of millions of unique TCR beta chains across the 550 to 850 repertoires, and some 10 million of those chains were shared by two or more donors. A nearest-neighbor algorithm error-corrected the raw reads and collapsed the reads into unique sequences, merging closely related sequences to remove PCR and sequencing errors. CDR3 sequences were aligned to IMGT reference sequences to assign V, D and J gene segments. For a sequence to be retained, a match of at least six nucleotides was required to both a V gene segment and a J gene segment. A rearrangement was called productive if the CDR3 had no stop codons and remained in frame with V and J, and every other rearrangement was called non-productive. CDR3 was defined according to IMGT convention as the region running from the second conserved V-encoded cysteine to the conserved J-encoded phenylalanine. Sequences without an unambiguous match to a single V gene segment were excluded from the earlier analysis of about 600 of the donors. An earlier analysis of several hundred of the donors called V segments functional above 56.7% productive rearrangements and segregating when the between-donor standard deviation exceeded 5%. A statistical classification framework was built to diagnose cytomegalovirus status from the catalog of TCR beta chain sequences. In a later analysis, V and J genes were assigned by comparing TCR nucleotide sequences against IMGT/GENE-DB human TR gene sequences. In a later analysis, CDR3 sequences and most-parsimonious VDJ recombination scenarios were assigned using the TCRdist pipeline. A later analysis defined each TCR beta chain by its CDR3 amino acid sequence plus V-gene family, and excluded reads lacking a unique V-gene family. A later analysis removed 592 highly shared, low-generation-probability nucleotide sequences to deal with suspected cross-contamination and a sequencing artifact. In a later analysis, a clonal expansion index was calculated for each public chain from normalized within-repertoire ranks of inferred template counts. Generation probabilities in a later analysis came from a VDJ recombination model fitted to out-of-frame rearrangements, and those results were checked against IGoR. In a later analysis, hypergeometric tests were used to score TCR-TCR, TCR-HLA and TCR-CMV co-occurrence, with a repertoire-size bias correction applied to TCR pairs. To estimate false discovery rates, a later analysis permuted the HLA or CMV assignments 20 times. In a later analysis, co-occurring TCRs were grouped using DBSCAN, with TCRdist sequence similarity added in when clustering inside HLA-allele-positive subsets. Repertoires with fewer than 30,000 or more than 120,000 public chains were left out of co-occurrence clustering, as were several repertoires with anomalous nucleotide sharing. This is the immuneACCESS table as TCRdb keeps it, with only in-frame sequences that have V and J called. A part of the clones is gone; compared with another copy, unresolved V genes explain less than half, and the rest is unexplained. V, J and clone size derive from that table, while D and trimming were established from the DNA sequence. The sample data list around 100,000 clones, and just under 75% of these were observed just once. In total, the top ten clones hold about 2.6% of the sample.

The cohort was made up of 500 to 850 healthy bone marrow donors. Cohort members were all nominally healthy when sampled, although unrecorded immune exposures were likely present. The donor tested CMV seropositive, placing the donor among the 289 seropositive members of the cohort. Every donor gave a peripheral blood sample, and the peripheral blood mononuclear cells from that sample were used for TCR beta sequencing. The Qiagen DNeasy Blood Extraction Kit was used to extract genomic DNA from the blood cell samples. For this clone: No antigen is known for it. No base qualities exist here, and no much larger clone lies one base off it.

Recombination connected TRBV5-1 to TRBJ2-7; TRBD1 agrees with 10 junctional bases. This TCR came from a middle-aged man in good health and CMV-seropositive. Sequencing was carried out using PBMCs. The CDR3 in this case is CASSTLDRGRGEQYF. The nucleotide sequence reads as follows: TGCGCCAGCAGCACTCTCGACAGGGGGCGCGGCGAGCAGTACTTC.